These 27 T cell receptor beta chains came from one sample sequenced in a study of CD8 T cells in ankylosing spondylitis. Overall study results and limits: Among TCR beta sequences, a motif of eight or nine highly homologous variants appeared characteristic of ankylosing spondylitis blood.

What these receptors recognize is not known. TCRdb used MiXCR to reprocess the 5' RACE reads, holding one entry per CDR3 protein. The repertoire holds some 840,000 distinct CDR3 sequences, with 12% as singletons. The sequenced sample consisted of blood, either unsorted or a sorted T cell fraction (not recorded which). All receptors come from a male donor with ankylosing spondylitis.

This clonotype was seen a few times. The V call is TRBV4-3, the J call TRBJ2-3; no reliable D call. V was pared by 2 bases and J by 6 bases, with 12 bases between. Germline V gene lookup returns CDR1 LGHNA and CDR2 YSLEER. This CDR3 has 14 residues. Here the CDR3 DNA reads TGCGCCAGCAGCCAACTGGTACTGGAGGATACGCAGTATTTT. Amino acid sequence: CASSQLVLEDTQYF.

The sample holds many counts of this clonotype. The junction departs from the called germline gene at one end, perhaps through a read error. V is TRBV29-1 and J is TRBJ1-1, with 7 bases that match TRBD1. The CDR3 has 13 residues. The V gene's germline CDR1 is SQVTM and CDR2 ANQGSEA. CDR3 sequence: CSVGSILDVGTAF. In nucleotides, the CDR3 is TGCAGCGTTGGTAGTATTCTCGACGTCGGGACAGCCTTT. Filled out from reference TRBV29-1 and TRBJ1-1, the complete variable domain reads SAVISQKPSRDICQRGTSLTIQCQVDSQVTMMFWYRQQPGQSLTLIATANQGSEATYESGFVIDKFPISRPNLTFSTLTVSNMSPEDSSIYLCSVGSILDVGTAFGQGTRLTVV.

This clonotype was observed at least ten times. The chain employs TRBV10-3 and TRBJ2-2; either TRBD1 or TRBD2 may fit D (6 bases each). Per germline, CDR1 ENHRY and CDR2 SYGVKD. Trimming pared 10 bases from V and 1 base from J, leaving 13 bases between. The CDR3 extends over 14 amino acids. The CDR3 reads CATKQGGNTGELFF. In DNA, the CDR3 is TGTGCCACCAAACAGGGAGGGAACACCGGGGAGCTGTTTTTT.

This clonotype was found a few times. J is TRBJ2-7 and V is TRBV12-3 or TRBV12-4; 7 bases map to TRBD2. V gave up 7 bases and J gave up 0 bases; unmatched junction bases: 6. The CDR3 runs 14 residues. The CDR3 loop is CASTRAGASYEQYF. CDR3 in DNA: TGTGCCAGCACGCGGGCGGGAGCCTCCTACGAGCAGTACTTC.

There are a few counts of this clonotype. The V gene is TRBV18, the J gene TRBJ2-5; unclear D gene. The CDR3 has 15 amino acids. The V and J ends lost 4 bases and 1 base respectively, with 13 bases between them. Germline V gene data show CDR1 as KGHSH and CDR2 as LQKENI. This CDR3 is CASSHPTYSQETQYF. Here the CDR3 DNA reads TGTGCCAGCTCACACCCGACCTACTCCCAAGAGACCCAGTACTTC.

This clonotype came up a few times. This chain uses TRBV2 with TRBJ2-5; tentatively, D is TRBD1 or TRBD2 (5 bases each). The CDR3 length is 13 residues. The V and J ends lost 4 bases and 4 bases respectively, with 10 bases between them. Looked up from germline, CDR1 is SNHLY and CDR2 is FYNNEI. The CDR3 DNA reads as TGTGCCAGCAGTGGTCCGGGACGAGAGACCCAGTACTTC. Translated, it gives CASSGPGRETQYF.

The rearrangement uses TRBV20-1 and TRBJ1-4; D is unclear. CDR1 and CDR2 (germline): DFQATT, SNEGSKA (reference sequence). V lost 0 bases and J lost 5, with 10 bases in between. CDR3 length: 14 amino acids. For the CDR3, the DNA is TGCAGTGCTAGAGAGGCGTCACTCAATGAAAAACTGTTTTTT. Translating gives CSAREASLNEKLFF.

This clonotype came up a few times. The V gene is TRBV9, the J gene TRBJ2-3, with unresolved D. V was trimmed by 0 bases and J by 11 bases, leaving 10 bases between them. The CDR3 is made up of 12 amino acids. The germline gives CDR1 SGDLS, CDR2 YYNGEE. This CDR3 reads CASSVGASKQYF. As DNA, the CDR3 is TGTGCCAGCAGCGTAGGCGCGAGTAAGCAGTATTTT.

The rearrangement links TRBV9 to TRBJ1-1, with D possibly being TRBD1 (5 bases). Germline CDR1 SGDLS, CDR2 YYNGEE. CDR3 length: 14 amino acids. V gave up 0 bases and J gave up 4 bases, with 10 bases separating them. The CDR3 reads CASSVESGFTEAFF. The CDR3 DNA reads TGTGCCAGCAGCGTAGAGTCAGGGTTCACTGAAGCTTTCTTT. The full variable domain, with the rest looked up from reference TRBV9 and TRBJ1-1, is DSGVTQTPKHLITATGQRVTLRCSPRSGDLSVYWYQQSLDQGLQFLIQYYNGEERAKGNILERFSAQQFPDLHSELNLSSLELGDSALYFCASSVESGFTEAFFGQGTRLTVV.

CDR3 sequence: CASSVGFAGETQYF. The CDR3 coding sequence is TGTGCCAGCAGCGTAGGGTTCGCGGGGGAGACCCAGTACTTC. This rearrangement joins TRBV9 to TRBJ2-5, with D maybe TRBD2 (6 bases). Germline CDR1 SGDLS, CDR2 YYNGEE. The CDR3 is 14 residues long. V shed 0 bases and J shed 5 bases, with 11 bases lying between them.

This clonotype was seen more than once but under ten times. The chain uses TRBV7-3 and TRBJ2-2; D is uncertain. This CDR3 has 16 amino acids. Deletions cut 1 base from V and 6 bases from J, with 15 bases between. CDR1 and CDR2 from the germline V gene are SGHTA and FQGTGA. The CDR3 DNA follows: TGTGCCAGCAGCTTAATGGGCAGTAGAACACCCGGGGAGCTGTTTTTT. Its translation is CASSLMGSRTPGELFF.

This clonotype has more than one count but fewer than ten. The CDR3 region is CAISAYTGVVYEQYF. DNA for the CDR3: TGTGCCATCAGTGCCTACACAGGGGTTGTGTACGAGCAGTACTTC. The chain is built from TRBV10-3 and TRBJ2-7, with 7 positions matching TRBD1. The CDR3 is 15 amino acids. Germline CDR1 reads ENHRY; CDR2 reads SYGVKD. J lost 4 bases, V lost 4 bases, and 10 bases had no gene match.

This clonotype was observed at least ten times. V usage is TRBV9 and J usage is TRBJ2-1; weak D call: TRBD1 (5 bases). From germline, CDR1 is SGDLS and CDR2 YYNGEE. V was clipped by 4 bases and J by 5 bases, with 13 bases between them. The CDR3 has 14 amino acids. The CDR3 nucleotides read TGTGCCAGCAGCCTCGATGCCAGGGACAATGAGCAGTTCTTC. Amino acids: CASSLDARDNEQFF.

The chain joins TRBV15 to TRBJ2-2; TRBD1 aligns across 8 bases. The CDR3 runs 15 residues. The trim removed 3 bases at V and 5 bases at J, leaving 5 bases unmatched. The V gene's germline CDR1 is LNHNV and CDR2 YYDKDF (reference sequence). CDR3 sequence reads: CATSSRGRGTGELFF. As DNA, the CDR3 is TGTGCCACCAGCAGCAGGGGGCGGGGTACCGGGGAGCTGTTTTTT. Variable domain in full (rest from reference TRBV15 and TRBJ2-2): DAMVIQNPRYQVTQFGKPVTLSCSQTLNHNVMYWYQQKSSQAPKLLFHYYDKDFNNEADTPDNFQSRRPNTSFCFLDIRSPGLGDTAMYLCATSSRGRGTGELFFGEGSRLTVL.

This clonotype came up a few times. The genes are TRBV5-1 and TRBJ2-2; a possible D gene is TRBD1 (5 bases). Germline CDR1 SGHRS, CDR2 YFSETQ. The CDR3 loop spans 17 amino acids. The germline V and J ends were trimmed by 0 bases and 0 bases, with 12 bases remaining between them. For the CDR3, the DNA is TGCGCCAGCAGCTTGGTGGTGACAGTACCGAACACCGGGGAGCTGTTTTTT. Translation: CASSLVVTVPNTGELFF.

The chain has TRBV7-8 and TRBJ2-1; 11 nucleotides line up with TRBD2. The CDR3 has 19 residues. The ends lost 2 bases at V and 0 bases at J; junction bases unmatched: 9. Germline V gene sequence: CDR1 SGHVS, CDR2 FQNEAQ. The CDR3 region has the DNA TGTGCCAGCAGCTTATTTCTAGCGGGGGGCCGAAGCTCCTACAATGAGCAGTTCTTC. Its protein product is CASSLFLAGGRSSYNEQFF.

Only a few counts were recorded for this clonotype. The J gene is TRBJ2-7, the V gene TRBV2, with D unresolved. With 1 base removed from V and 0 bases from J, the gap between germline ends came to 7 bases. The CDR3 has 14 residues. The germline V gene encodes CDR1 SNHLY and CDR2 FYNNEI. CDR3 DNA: TGTGCCAGCAGTGAAGACGGATACTCCTACGAGCAGTACTTC. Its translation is CASSEDGYSYEQYF.

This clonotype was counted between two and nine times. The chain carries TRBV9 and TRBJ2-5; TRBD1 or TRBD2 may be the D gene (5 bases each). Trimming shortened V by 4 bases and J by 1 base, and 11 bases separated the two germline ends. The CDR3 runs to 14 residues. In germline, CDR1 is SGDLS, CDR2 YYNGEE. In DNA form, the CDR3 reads TGTGCCAGCAGCCCAATGGGGGTCCAAGAGACCCAGTACTTC. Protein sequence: CASSPMGVQETQYF.

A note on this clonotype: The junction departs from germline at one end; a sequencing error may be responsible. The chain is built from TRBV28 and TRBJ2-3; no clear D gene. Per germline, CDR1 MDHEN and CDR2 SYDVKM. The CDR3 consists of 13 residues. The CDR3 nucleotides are TGTGCCAGCAGTCACGGATACACAGATATGCAGTATTTT. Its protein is CASSHGYTDMQYF.

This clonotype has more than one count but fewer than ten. The DNA of the CDR3 is TGTGCCAGTAGTATCGGCGGCAGGACCTACGAGCAGTACTTC. This sequence encodes CASSIGGRTYEQYF. The chain employs TRBV19 and TRBJ2-7; D is ambiguous. The CDR3 consists of 14 residues. V dropped 3 bases and J dropped 2 bases, with 11 bases sitting between them. Germline CDR1 reads LNHDA; CDR2 reads SQIVND (reference sequence).

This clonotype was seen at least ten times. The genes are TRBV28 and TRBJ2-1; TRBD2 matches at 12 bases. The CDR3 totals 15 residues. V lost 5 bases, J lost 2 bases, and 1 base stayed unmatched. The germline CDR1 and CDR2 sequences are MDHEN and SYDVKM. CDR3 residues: CASSPSGRAYNEQFF. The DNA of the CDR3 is TGTGCCAGCAGTCCTAGCGGGAGGGCCTACAATGAGCAGTTCTTC.

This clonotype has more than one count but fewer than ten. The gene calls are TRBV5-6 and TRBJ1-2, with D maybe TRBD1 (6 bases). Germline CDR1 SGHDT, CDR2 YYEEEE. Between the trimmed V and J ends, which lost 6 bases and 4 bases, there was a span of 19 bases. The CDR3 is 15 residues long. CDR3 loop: CASTPYDRRGYGYTF. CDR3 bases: TGTGCCAGCACCCCCTACGACAGGAGGGGCTATGGCTACACCTTC. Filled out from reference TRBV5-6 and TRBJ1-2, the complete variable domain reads DAGVTQSPTHLIKTRGQQVTLRCSPKSGHDTVSWYQQALGQGPQFIFQYYEEEERQRGNFPDRFSGHQFPNYSSELNVNALLLGDSALYLCASTPYDRRGYGYTFGSGTRLTVV.

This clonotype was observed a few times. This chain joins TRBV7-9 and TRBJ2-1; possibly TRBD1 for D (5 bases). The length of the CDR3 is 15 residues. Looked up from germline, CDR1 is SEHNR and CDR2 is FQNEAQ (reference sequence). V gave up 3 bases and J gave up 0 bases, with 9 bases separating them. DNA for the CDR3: TGTGCCAGCAGCTTCAGCCAGGGCTCCTACAATGAGCAGTTCTTC. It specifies CASSFSQGSYNEQFF.

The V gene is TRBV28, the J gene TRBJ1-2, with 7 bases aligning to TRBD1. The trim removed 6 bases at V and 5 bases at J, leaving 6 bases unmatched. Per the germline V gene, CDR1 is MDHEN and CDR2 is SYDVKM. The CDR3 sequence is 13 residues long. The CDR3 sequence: CASSTSTGYGYTF. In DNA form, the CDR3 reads TGTGCCAGCAGCACCTCGACAGGGTATGGCTACACCTTC.

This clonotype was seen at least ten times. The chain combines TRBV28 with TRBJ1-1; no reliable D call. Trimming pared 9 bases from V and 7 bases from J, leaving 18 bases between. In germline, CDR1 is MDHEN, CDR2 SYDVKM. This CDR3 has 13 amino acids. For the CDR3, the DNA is TGTGCCAGTCGTTTAGGGCGATTGGGTGAAGCTTTCTTT. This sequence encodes CASRLGRLGEAFF.

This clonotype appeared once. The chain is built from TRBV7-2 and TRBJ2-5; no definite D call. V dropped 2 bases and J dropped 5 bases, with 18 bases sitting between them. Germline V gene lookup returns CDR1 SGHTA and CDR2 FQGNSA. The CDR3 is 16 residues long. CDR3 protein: CASSLYETLGWETQYF. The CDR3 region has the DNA TGTGCCAGCAGCTTATATGAGACACTCGGTTGGGAGACCCAGTACTTC.

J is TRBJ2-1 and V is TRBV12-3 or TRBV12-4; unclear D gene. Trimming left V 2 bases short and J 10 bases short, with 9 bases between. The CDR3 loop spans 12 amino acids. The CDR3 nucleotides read TGTGCCAGCAGTTTACATGCTCGGGAGCAGTTCTTC. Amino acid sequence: CASSLHAREQFF.